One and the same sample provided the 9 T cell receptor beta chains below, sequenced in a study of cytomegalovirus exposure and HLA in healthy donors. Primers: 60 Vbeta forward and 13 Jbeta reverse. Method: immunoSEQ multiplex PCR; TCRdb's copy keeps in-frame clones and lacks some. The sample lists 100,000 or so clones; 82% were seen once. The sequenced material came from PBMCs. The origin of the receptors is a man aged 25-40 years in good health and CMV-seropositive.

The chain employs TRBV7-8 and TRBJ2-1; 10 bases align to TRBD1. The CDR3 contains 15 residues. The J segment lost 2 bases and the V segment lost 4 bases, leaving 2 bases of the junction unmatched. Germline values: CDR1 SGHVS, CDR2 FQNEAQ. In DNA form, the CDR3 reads TGTGCCAGCAGCTCCGGGACAGGGGCCTACAATGAGCAGTTCTTC. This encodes CASSSGTGAYNEQFF. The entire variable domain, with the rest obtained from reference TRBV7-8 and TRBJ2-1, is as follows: GAGVSQSPRYKVAKRGQDVALRCDPISGHVSLFWYQQALGQGPEFLTYFQNEAQLDKSGLPSDRFFAERPEGSVSTLKIQRTQQEDSAVYLCASSSGTGAYNEQFFGPGTRLTVL.

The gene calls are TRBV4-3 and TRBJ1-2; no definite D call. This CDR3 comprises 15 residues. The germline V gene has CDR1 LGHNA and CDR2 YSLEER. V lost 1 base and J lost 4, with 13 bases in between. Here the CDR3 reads CASSQGSGIRYGYTF. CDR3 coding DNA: TGCGCCAGCAGCCAAGGTTCCGGGATCCGCTATGGCTACACCTTC.

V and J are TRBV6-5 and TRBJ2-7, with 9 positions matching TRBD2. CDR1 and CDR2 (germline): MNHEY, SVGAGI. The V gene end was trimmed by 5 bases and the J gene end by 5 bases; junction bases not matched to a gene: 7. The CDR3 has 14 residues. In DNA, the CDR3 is TGTGCCAGCAGTGTAGCGGGAGATTTGCACGAGCAGTACTTC. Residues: CASSVAGDLHEQYF.

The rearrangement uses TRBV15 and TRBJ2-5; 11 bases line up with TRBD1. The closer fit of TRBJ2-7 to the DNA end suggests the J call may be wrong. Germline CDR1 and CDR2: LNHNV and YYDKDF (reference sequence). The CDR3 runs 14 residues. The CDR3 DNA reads TGTGCCACCAGCTCGCGGACAGGGGGCGACGAGCAGTACTTC. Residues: CATSSRTGGDEQYF.

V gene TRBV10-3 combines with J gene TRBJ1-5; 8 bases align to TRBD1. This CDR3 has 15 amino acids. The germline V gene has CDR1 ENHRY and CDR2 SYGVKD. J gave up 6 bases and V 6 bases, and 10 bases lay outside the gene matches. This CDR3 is CAISEGTGGSQPQHF. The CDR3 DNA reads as TGTGCCATCAGCGAAGGGACAGGCGGCAGTCAGCCCCAGCATTTT.

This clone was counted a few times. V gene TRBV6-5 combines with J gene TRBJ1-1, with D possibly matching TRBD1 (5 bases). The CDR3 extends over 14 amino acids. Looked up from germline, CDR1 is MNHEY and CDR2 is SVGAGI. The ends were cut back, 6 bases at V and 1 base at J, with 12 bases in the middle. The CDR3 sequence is CASRLDTANTEAFF. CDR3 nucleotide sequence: TGTGCCAGCAGGTTGGACACGGCGAACACTGAAGCTTTCTTT.

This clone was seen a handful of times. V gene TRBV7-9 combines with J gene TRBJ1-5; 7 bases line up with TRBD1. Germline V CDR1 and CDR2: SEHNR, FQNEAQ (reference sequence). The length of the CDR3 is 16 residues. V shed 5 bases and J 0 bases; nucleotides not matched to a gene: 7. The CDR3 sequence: CASSRDSQNSNQPQHF. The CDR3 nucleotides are TGTGCCAGCAGCCGGGACAGTCAAAATAGCAATCAGCCCCAGCATTTT.

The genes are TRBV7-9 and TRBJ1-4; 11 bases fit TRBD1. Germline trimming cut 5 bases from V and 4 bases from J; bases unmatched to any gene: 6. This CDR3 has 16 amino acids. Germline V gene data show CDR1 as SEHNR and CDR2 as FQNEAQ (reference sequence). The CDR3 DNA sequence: TGTGCCAGCAGCCCCCGGGACAGGGGGTTTAATGAAAAACTGTTTTTT. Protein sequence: CASSPRDRGFNEKLFF.

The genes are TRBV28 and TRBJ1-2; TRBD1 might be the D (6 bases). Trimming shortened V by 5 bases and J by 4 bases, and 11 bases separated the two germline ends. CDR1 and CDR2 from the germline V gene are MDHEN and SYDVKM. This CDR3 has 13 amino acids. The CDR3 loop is CASSTGPSYGYTF. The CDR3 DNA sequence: TGTGCCAGCAGTACAGGGCCCTCCTATGGCTACACCTTC.